Each of the 24 T cell receptor beta chains below was sequenced from the same sample in a study of blood T cell repertoires in COVID-19. TCRdb's copy holds only in-frame clones and misses some; the assay was immunoSEQ multiplex PCR. The sample yields 150,000 to 200,000 clones, 85% to 90% seen once. Source material: peripheral blood. These receptors all stem from a woman aged 60 to 75 with COVID-19, enrolled during active disease.

Only a few counts were recorded for this clone. The V gene is TRBV7-2, the J gene TRBJ1-2; 9 bases line up with TRBD1. Germline CDR1 is SGHTA and CDR2 is FQGNSA. The length of the CDR3 is 17 residues. The trim removed 4 bases at V and 2 bases at J, leaving 11 bases unmatched. In DNA form, the CDR3 reads TGTGCCAGCAGCTCAATTAGTGTAGGGACAGGGAACTATGGCTACACCTTC. Protein sequence: CASSSISVGTGNYGYTF.

The chain recombines TRBV18 with TRBJ2-7, with D perhaps TRBD2 (5 bases). V lost 2 bases to trimming and J lost 4 bases, with 15 bases between them. The CDR3 is 15 amino acids. Germline V gives CDR1 KGHSH, CDR2 LQKENI. The CDR3 region is CASSPGSLTRYEQYF. The CDR3 bases are TGTGCCAGCTCACCAGGCAGTCTAACTAGGTACGAGCAGTACTTC.

The chain joins TRBV12-5 to TRBJ1-2, with D perhaps TRBD1 (5 bases). This CDR3 spans 17 amino acids. V gave up 2 bases and J gave up 0 bases, with 16 bases separating them. Per germline, CDR1 LGHNT and CDR2 FRNRAP. DNA of the CDR3: TGTGCTAGTGGTTTGCCCCGAGGACACCTAGCTAACTATGGCTACACCTTC. It specifies CASGLPRGHLANYGYTF.

The V gene is TRBV7-3, the J gene TRBJ2-7; the D gene is possibly TRBD1 (5 bases). CDR1 and CDR2 (germline): SGHTA, FQGTGA. This CDR3 comprises 14 residues. Trimming took 5 bases from V and 0 from J, leaving 11 bases between them. The CDR3 DNA is TGTGCCAGCAGCCCCGACAGATACTCCTACGAGCAGTACTTC. This codes for CASSPDRYSYEQYF. Full variable domain (rest looked up from reference TRBV7-3 and TRBJ2-7): GAGVSQTPSNKVTEKGKYVELRCDPISGHTALYWYRQSLGQGPEFLIYFQGTGAADDSGLPNDRFFAVRPEGSVSTLKIQRTERGDSAVYLCASSPDRYSYEQYFGPGTRLTVT.

The rearrangement joins TRBV5-1 to TRBJ1-4, with 9 nucleotides matching TRBD1. This CDR3 region has 16 residues. Germline CDR1 SGHRS, CDR2 YFSETQ. V shed 0 bases and J 3 bases; nucleotides not matched to a gene: 3. In DNA, the CDR3 is TGCGCCAGCAGCTTGGCCCGACAGGGGGCTAATGAAAAACTGTTTTTT. Residues: CASSLARQGANEKLFF.

The chain links TRBV10-3 to TRBJ1-2; 7 bases match TRBD1. The CDR3 spans 13 residues. V was clipped by 7 bases and J by 3 bases; unmatched bases: 5. The germline gives CDR1 ENHRY, CDR2 SYGVKD. This CDR3 is CAITQGVDYGYTF. The DNA for the CDR3 is TGTGCCATCACTCAGGGGGTGGACTATGGCTACACCTTC.

Only one count was recorded for this clone. This chain joins TRBV5-1 and TRBJ2-5; D is perhaps TRBD1 (5 bases). Trimming pared 4 bases from V and 3 bases from J, leaving 13 bases between. Germline CDR1 is SGHRS and CDR2 is YFSETQ. The CDR3 totals 14 residues. CDR3 residues: CASSPGPGKETQYF. CDR3 DNA: TGCGCCAGCAGCCCTGGACCAGGGAAAGAGACCCAGTACTTC.

This chain links TRBV4-3 with TRBJ1-5, with D possibly TRBD1 on 5 matching bases. V gave up 1 base and J gave up 0 bases, with 7 bases separating them. The CDR3 covers 15 residues. The germline CDR1 and CDR2 sequences are LGHNA and YSLEER. As DNA, the CDR3 is TGCGCCAGCAGCCAAGGGACATTTAGCAATCAGCCCCAGCATTTT. It codes for CASSQGTFSNQPQHF.

The chain has TRBV11-2 and TRBJ1-3; the D is unclear. Germline values: CDR1 SGHAT, CDR2 FQNNGV. Trimming removed 4 bases from V and 9 bases from J, with 16 bases in between. CDR3 size: 14 residues. The CDR3 spells CASSSARSSGTIYF. In nucleotides, the CDR3 is TGTGCCAGCAGCTCGGCCCGTTCTTCAGGCACCATATATTTT.

V is TRBV10-3 and J is TRBJ2-7; TRBD2 matches at 10 bases. Trimming at V came to 7 bases and at J to 6 bases, leaving 30 bases not matched to a gene. Germline values: CDR1 ENHRY, CDR2 SYGVKD. CDR3 length: 21 amino acids. CDR3 sequence (DNA): TGTGCCATCAAGGAAGGGGGAGCTAGCGGGAGCCAGACGCCTGTCGGGTTCGAGCAGTACTTC. It translates to CAIKEGGASGSQTPVGFEQYF.

The chain employs TRBV12-3 or TRBV12-4 and TRBJ1-5; D not resolved. The CDR3 contains 13 residues. V lost 4 bases to trimming and J lost 6 bases, with 10 bases between them. This CDR3 is CASSSLMAQPQHF. The CDR3 nucleotides read TGTGCCAGCAGTTCGTTGATGGCTCAGCCCCAGCATTTT.

This clone occurred once. V is TRBV3-1 (or the pseudogene TRBV3-2) and J is TRBJ2-7; D may be TRBD2 (6 bases). From germline, CDR1 is LGHDT and CDR2 YNNKEL (reference sequence). The V gene lost 3 bases and the J gene lost 0 bases, with 12 bases spanning the gap. The CDR3 consists of 15 residues. The CDR3 DNA follows: TGTGCCAGCAGCCAGGGGCGGGGCCCCTCCTACGAGCAGTACTTC. Translating gives CASSQGRGPSYEQYF.

This clone was detected once. The chain uses TRBV7-2 and TRBJ2-7; no reliable D call. Germline-derived CDR1 and CDR2 are SGHTA and FQGNSA. V lost 0 bases, J lost 2 bases, and 11 bases lay in between. The CDR3 has 15 amino acids. The CDR3 DNA is TGTGCCAGCAGCTTAGCGCGACTTACTACCTACGAGCAGTACTTC. Translated, it gives CASSLARLTTYEQYF.

V gene TRBV4-3 combines with J gene TRBJ2-3, with TRBD1 as a possible D gene (6 bases). Trimming cost V 1 base and J 3 bases, with 17 bases left between them. Germline CDR1 LGHNA, CDR2 YSLEER. The CDR3 loop spans 17 amino acids. CDR3 in DNA: TGCGCCAGCAGCCAAGGAGCCGGGCCTCAGGGGACAGATACGCAGTATTTT. This encodes CASSQGAGPQGTDTQYF.

This chain joins TRBV24-1 and TRBJ2-6, with 8 bases matching TRBD1. V was clipped by 4 bases and J by 2 bases; unmatched bases: 3. The CDR3 runs 16 residues. From germline, CDR1 is KGHDR and CDR2 SFDVKD. The CDR3: CATSDSDRAGANVLTF. The CDR3, as DNA: TGTGCCACCAGTGACTCGGACAGGGCTGGGGCCAACGTCCTGACTTTC.

This rearrangement joins TRBV6-2 or TRBV6-3 to TRBJ2-1; 7 bases map to TRBD2. Trimming at V came to 5 bases and at J to 4 bases, leaving 8 bases not matched to a gene. The CDR3 is 15 amino acids. Germline V gene sequence: CDR1 MNHEY, CDR2 SVGEGT. The CDR3 loop reads CASSPRLAIYNEQFF. In nucleotides, the CDR3 is TGTGCCAGCAGTCCGCGACTAGCCATTTACAATGAGCAGTTCTTC.

The CDR3 protein is CASSQDQSLAYEQYF. Written as DNA, the CDR3 is TGCGCCAGCAGCCAGGACCAGTCCCTAGCTTACGAGCAGTACTTC. The J gene is TRBJ2-7, the V gene TRBV4-1, with D possibly matching TRBD2 (5 bases). The CDR3 covers 15 residues. Per the germline V gene, CDR1 is MGHRA and CDR2 is YSYEKL. V was shortened by 3 bases and J by 4 bases, with 16 bases between the two germline ends.

The chain combines TRBV7-3 with TRBJ2-1; 8 nucleotides agree with TRBD2. With 3 bases clipped from V and 8 bases from J, the junction kept 9 bases outside the gene matches. The CDR3 has 15 amino acids. CDR1 is SGHTA, CDR2 FQGTGA, per germline. The CDR3 nucleotides read TGTGCCAGCAGCTTGCCCCGGGAGGGCCACCATGAGCAGTTCTTC. Translated, it gives CASSLPREGHHEQFF.

This chain joins TRBV5-4 and TRBJ2-7; D possibly corresponds to TRBD2 (6 bases). Trimming pared 0 bases from V and 2 bases from J, leaving 9 bases between. Germline V gene lookup returns CDR1 SGHNT and CDR2 YYREEE (reference sequence). The CDR3 sequence is 14 residues long. The CDR3 here is CASSLGTNAYEQYF. CDR3 DNA: TGTGCCAGCAGCTTGGGGACTAACGCCTACGAGCAGTACTTC.

This clone came up a few times. An end of the junction does not agree with germline; a read error may underlie this. V usage is TRBV7-7 and J usage is TRBJ2-5, with D tentatively TRBD2 (6 bases). This CDR3 contains 14 residues. CDR1 and CDR2 (germline): SSHAT, FNYEAQ (reference sequence). CDR3 nucleotides: TGTGCTAGCAGCTTAATAGCGGACCAAGAGACCCAGTACTTC. As protein: CASSLIADQETQYF.

V usage is TRBV28 and J usage is TRBJ1-5; the match to TRBD1 covers 7 bases. Unmatched junction bases numbered 8, after V lost 6 bases and J lost 3 bases. In germline, CDR1 is MDHEN, CDR2 SYDVKM. This CDR3 comprises 15 residues. The CDR3 nucleotides read TGTGCCAGCAGCCCAGGGGGAAGGCTCAATCAGCCCCAGCATTTT. Its translation: CASSPGGRLNQPQHF.

The chain carries TRBV21-1 and TRBJ2-1; the DNA was not used to check the table's D call, TRBD2. TRBV21-1 is a pseudogene locus. The length of the CDR3 is 17 residues. Written as DNA, the CDR3 is TGTGCCAGCAGCAAATACCCCGGGACTACCCCCTACAATGAGCAGTTCTTC. Amino acids: CASSKYPGTTPYNEQFF.

This chain joins TRBV11-3 and TRBJ1-2; TRBD1 matches at 10 bases. J lost 6 bases, V lost 3 bases, and 4 bases had no gene match. The CDR3 has 14 residues. Germline values: CDR1 SGHNT, CDR2 YENEEA. CDR3 nucleotides: TGTGCCAGCAGCTTCGGGACAGGGGAGGATGGCTACACCTTC. It encodes CASSFGTGEDGYTF.

J is TRBJ2-1 and V is TRBV24-1, with 12 positions matching TRBD2. Trimming cost V 5 bases and J 4 bases; bases outside gene matches: 17. Germline CDR1 is KGHDR and CDR2 is SFDVKD. The CDR3 spans 20 residues. Here the CDR3 reads CATSAQGLAGGPSRYNEQFF. The CDR3 DNA follows: TGTGCCACCAGTGCCCAGGGGCTAGCGGGAGGGCCCTCACGATACAATGAGCAGTTCTTC.